The entry below describes one TCR beta chain. Its antigen is currently unknown. This entry comes from a study of T cell responses to AZD1222 COVID-19 vaccine. The germline CDR1 and CDR2 sequences are SGDLS and YYNGEE. The length of the CDR3 is 14 residues. V lost 2 bases and J 0 bases, leaving 6 bases between the germline ends. Sequenced by immunoSEQ multiplex PCR; TCRdb stores in-frame clones only, minus some. The data show 120,000 or so clones, approximately 90% seen once. Overall study results and limits: A reported finding is that nearly half of spike-specific TCRs target unmutated variant regions. Compared with day 0, the breadth and depth of the Spike-specific TCR repertoire rose significantly after two doses of AZD1222. Regions 160-218 and 743-854 held dominance among vaccine-associated CD4 TCRs, which spanned spike. Most donors were white British and more were female, and clonal diversity was possibly underestimated.

The chain recombines TRBV9 with TRBJ1-3; D gene uncertain. Sequenced here: peripheral blood, sampled on day 0 of AZD1222 vaccination. The sequence came from an adult in good health. The CDR3 DNA is TGTGCCAGCAGCGTGGAAGACTCTGGAAACACCATATATTTT. Translating it yields CASSVEDSGNTIYF.